Shown below are 6 T cell receptor beta chains from a single sample sequenced in a study of T cell responses to AZD1222 COVID-19 vaccine. Some clones are missing from TCRdb's copy, which holds only in-frame ones; the method was immunoSEQ multiplex PCR. This sample has around 120,000 clones, with approximately 94% found just once. The sample here was peripheral blood, taken 28 days after the second AZD1222 dose. All receptors come from an adult who received the AZD1222 COVID-19 vaccine.

J is TRBJ1-4 and V is TRBV7-6; tentatively, D is TRBD1 (6 bases). Germline assignment: CDR1 SGHVS and CDR2 FNYEAQ. V was cut by 8 bases and J by 3 bases, with 7 bases left in between. CDR3 length equals 12 residues. CDR3 region: CASGGPNEKLFF. The CDR3 DNA reads TGTGCCAGCGGGGGCCCTAATGAAAAACTGTTTTTT.

Only a few counts were recorded for this clone. Other DNA sequences in the sample encode the same CDR3. The chain has TRBV18 and TRBJ2-5; no clear D. This CDR3 comprises 11 residues. The V end lost 3 bases, the J end lost 5 bases, and 4 bases lay between the germline ends. Germline V gives CDR1 KGHSH, CDR2 LQKENI. For the CDR3, the DNA is TGTGCCAGCTCACCGAAGGAGACCCAGTACTTC. Protein product: CASSPKETQYF.

The gene calls are TRBV5-1 and TRBJ2-3, with 7 nucleotides matching TRBD1. The V segment lost 1 base and the J segment 2 bases; nucleotides outside the gene matches: 10. This CDR3 comprises 17 residues. Germline CDR1 is SGHRS and CDR2 is YFSETQ. The chain's CDR3 is CASSLSNLGQITDTQYF. In nucleotides, the CDR3 is TGCGCCAGCAGCTTGAGTAATTTGGGACAGATCACAGATACGCAGTATTTT.

The count of this clone is one. The chain joins TRBV18 to TRBJ1-2; the D is unclear. Trimming removed 0 bases from V and 7 bases from J, with 15 bases in between. The V gene's germline CDR1 is KGHSH and CDR2 LQKENI. This CDR3 spans 15 amino acids. The DNA for the CDR3 is TGTGCCAGCTCACCACCGGTCCAAGCCGTCGGTGGCTACACCTTC. This sequence encodes CASSPPVQAVGGYTF.

The chain carries TRBV11-3 and TRBJ1-6; maybe TRBD1 (6 bases). Trimming stripped 4 bases from V and 6 bases from J, with 10 bases between. The germline V gene has CDR1 SGHNT and CDR2 YENEEA. This CDR3 is built from 14 residues. This CDR3 is CASSSGQTNSPLHF. The CDR3 coding sequence is TGTGCCAGCAGCTCCGGACAGACTAATTCACCCCTCCACTTT.

In this sample, this clone turned up once. V and J are TRBV10-3 and TRBJ1-2; D gene ambiguous. In germline, CDR1 is ENHRY, CDR2 SYGVKD. The length of the CDR3 is 11 residues. With 4 bases removed from V and 8 bases from J, the gap between germline ends came to 8 bases. The CDR3 spells CAISGGQGYTF. The DNA of the CDR3 is TGTGCCATCAGTGGGGGTCAGGGCTACACCTTC.